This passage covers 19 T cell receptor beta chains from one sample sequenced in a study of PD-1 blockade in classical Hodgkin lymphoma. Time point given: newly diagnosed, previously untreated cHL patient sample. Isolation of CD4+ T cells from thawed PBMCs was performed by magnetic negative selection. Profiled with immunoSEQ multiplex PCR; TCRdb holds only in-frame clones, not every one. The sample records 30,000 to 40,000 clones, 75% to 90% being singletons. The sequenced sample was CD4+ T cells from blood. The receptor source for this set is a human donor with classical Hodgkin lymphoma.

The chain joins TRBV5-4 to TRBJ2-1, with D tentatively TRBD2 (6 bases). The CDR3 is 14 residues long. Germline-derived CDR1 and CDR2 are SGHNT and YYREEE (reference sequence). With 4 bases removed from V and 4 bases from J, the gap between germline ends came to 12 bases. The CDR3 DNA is TGTGCCAGCAGCGAGGAGCGGGCGTACAATGAGCAGTTCTTC. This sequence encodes CASSEERAYNEQFF.

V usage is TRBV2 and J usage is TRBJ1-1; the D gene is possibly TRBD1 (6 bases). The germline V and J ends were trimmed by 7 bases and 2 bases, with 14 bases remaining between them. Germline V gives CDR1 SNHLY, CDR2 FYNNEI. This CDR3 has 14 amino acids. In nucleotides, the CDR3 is TGTGCCAGCACCGGAGGGACACCTAACACTGAAGCTTTCTTT. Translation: CASTGGTPNTEAFF.

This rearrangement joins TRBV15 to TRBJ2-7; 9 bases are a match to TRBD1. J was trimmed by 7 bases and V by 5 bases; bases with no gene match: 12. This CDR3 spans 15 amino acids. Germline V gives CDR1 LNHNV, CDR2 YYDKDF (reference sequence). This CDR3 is CATSVRDRVNIEQYF. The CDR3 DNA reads TGTGCCACCAGCGTCCGGGACAGGGTAAATATTGAGCAGTACTTC.

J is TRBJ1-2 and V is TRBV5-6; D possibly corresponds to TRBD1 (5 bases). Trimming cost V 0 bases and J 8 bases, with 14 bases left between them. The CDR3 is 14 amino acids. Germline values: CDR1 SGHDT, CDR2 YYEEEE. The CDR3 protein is CASSLAQGGMGYTF. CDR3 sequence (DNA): TGTGCCAGCAGCTTGGCTCAGGGCGGTATGGGCTACACCTTC. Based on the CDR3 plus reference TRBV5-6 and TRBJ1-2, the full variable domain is DAGVTQSPTHLIKTRGQQVTLRCSPKSGHDTVSWYQQALGQGPQFIFQYYEEEERQRGNFPDRFSGHQFPNYSSELNVNALLLGDSALYLCASSLAQGGMGYTFGSGTRLTVV.

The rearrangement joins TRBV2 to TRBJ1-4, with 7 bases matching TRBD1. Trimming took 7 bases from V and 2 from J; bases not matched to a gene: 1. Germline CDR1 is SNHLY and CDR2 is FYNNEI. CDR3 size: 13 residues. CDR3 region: CASKGGTNEKLFF. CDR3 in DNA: TGTGCCAGCAAAGGGGGCACTAATGAAAAACTGTTTTTT.

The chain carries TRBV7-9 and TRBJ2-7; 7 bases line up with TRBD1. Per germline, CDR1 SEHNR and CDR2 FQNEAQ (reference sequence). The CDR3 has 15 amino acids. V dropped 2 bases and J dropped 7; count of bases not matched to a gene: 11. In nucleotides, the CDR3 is TGTGCCAGCAGCTTATATGGTAGACAGGGCGAAGAGCAGTACTTC. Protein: CASSLYGRQGEEQYF.

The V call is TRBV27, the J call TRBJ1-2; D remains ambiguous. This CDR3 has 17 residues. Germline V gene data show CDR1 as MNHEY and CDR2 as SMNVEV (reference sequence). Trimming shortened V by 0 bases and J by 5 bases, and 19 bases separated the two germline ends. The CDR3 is CASSLSARRDTSYGYTF. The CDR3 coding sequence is TGTGCCAGCAGTTTATCGGCAAGGCGCGACACCTCTTATGGCTACACCTTC.

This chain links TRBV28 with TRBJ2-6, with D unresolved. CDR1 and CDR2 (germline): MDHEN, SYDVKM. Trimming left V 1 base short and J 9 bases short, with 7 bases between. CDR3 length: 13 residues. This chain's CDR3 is CASSLSEINVLTF. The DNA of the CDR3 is TGTGCCAGCAGTTTATCAGAGATCAACGTCCTGACTTTC. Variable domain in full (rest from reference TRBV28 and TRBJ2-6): DVKVTQSSRYLVKRTGEKVFLECVQDMDHENMFWYRQDPGLGLRLIYFSYDVKMKEKGDIPEGYSVSREKKERFSLILESASTNQTSMYLCASSLSEINVLTFGAGSRLTVL.

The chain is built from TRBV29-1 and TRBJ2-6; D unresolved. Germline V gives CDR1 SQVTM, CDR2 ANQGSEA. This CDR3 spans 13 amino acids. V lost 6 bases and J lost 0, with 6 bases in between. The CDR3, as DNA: TGCAGCGTACTCGGCTCTGGGGCCAACGTCCTGACTTTC. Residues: CSVLGSGANVLTF.

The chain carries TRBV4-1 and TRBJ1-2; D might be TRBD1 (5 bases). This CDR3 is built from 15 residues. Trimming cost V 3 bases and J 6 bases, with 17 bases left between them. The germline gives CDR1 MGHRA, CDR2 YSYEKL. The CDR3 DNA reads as TGCGCCAGCAGCCAGAGAGTTGGGGGGAATGATGGCTACACCTTC. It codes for CASSQRVGGNDGYTF.

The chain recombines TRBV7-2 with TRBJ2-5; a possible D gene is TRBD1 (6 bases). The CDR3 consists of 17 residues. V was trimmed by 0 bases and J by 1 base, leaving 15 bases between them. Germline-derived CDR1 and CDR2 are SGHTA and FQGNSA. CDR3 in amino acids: CASSLAKQGPSQETQYF. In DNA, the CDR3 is TGTGCCAGCAGCTTAGCAAAACAGGGTCCCTCCCAAGAGACCCAGTACTTC.

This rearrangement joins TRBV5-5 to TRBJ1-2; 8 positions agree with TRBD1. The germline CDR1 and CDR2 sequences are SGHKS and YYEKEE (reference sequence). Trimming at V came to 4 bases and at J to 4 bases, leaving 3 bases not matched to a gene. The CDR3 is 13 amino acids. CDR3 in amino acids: CASSAGQGYGYTF. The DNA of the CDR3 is TGTGCCAGCAGCGCCGGACAGGGCTATGGCTACACCTTC.

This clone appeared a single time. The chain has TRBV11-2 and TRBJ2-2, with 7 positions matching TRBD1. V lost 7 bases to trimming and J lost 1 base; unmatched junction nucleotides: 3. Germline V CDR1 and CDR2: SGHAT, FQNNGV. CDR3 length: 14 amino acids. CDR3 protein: CASTGTVNTGELFF. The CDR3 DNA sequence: TGTGCCAGCACCGGGACAGTGAACACCGGGGAGCTGTTTTTT.

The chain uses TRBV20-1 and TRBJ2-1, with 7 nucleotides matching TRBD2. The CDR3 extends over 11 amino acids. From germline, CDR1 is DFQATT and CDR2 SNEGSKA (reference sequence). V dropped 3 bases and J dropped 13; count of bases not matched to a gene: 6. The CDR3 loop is CSASSPSGQFF. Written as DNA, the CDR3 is TGCAGTGCTAGCTCCCCTAGCGGCCAGTTCTTC.

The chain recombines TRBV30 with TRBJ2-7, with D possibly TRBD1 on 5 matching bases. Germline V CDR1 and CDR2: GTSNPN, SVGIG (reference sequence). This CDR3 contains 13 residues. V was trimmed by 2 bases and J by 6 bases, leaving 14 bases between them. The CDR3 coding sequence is TGTGCCTGGAGTACCAGGGTTTCGGGCGAGCAGTACTTC. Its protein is CAWSTRVSGEQYF.

The DNA for the CDR3 is TGTGCCAGCAGCTTAGCCGGAGGGCAGGGAGGCTACACCTTC. Amino acid sequence: CASSLAGGQGGYTF. This chain connects TRBV7-6 to TRBJ1-2; a weak D match, TRBD1 (5 bases). The CDR3 runs to 14 residues. Between the trimmed V and J ends, which lost 0 bases and 8 bases, there was a span of 13 bases. In germline, CDR1 is SGHVS, CDR2 FNYEAQ.

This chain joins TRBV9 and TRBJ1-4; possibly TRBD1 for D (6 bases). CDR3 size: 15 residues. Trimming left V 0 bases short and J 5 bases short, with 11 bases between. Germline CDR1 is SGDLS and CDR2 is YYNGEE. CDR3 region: CASSVEQGPNEKLFF. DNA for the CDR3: TGTGCCAGCAGCGTAGAACAGGGACCAAATGAAAAACTGTTTTTT.

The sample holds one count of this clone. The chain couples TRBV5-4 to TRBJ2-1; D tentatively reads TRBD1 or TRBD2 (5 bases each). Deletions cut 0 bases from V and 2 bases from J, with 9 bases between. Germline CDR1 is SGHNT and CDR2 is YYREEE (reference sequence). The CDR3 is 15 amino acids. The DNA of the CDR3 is TGTGCCAGCAGCTTGGGGGGACGTACCTACAATGAGCAGTTCTTC. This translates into CASSLGGRTYNEQFF.

DNA of the CDR3: TGTGCCAGCAGCAAGACAGGGACTGCAACTAATGAAAAACTGTTTTTT. Translating gives CASSKTGTATNEKLFF. The gene calls are TRBV5-6 and TRBJ1-4; 7 nucleotides align to TRBD1. The V and J ends lost 4 bases and 0 bases, in that order; junction bases with no gene match: 6. The CDR3 is 16 amino acids. The germline V gene encodes CDR1 SGHDT and CDR2 YYEEEE. The full variable domain, its missing parts supplied by reference TRBV5-6 and TRBJ1-4, is DAGVTQSPTHLIKTRGQQVTLRCSPKSGHDTVSWYQQALGQGPQFIFQYYEEEERQRGNFPDRFSGHQFPNYSSELNVNALLLGDSALYLCASSKTGTATNEKLFFGSGTQLSVL.